The present entry profiles one TCR beta chain with its context. The data belong to a study of blood T cell repertoires in COVID-19. About the research overall: From T cells, B-cell-depleted T cells, or PBMCs came the material, which was cDNA or gDNA.

Here immunoSEQ multiplex PCR was the method, and the copy in TCRdb shows in-frame clones only, minus some. The sample yields around 180,000 clones, more than 85% seen once. This CDR3 has 14 residues. V lost 0 bases and J 3 bases, leaving 10 bases between the germline ends. Germline CDR1 reads SGDLS; CDR2 reads YYNGEE. Sequencing was done on a sample of peripheral blood. This chain links TRBV9 with TRBJ2-7; unclear D gene. The source is a man between 65 and 80 years old with active or convalescent COVID-19. CDR3 DNA sequence: TGTGCCAGCAGCGTAGGGCAGGCAGGCTACGAGCAGTACTTC. It translates to CASSVGQAGYEQYF.